This T cell receptor beta chain was captured by sequencing in a study of shared clonotypes between healthy human individuals. Findings of the study overall: Limitation of the genetic and exposure-history diversity represented came from the few donors. At large depth, rarefaction still showed sorted-subset sequencing to be incomplete.

Once extracted for a subset, genomic DNA was divided evenly among several immunoSEQ plates. The data were produced by immunoSEQ multiplex PCR, yet TCRdb's version contains in-frame clones alone and is incomplete. The sample yields a few million clones, 85% to 95% seen once. Trimming left V 10 bases short and J 2 bases short, with 12 bases between. Looked up from germline, CDR1 is MNHEY and CDR2 is SVGAGI. The CDR3 is made up of 13 amino acids. Worth noting for this clone: What it binds is not known.

The sequencing sample was made of naive CD4+ T cells from PBMCs. Subset reported: CD45RA+ positively selected. This sequence joins TRBV6-5 and TRBJ1-3; D unclear. This sequence was found in a man in his late teens or twenties in good health. Some clones in this sample may be carry-over from other donors' samples. The CDR3 bases are TGTGCCACCTACCGGGAACCTGGAAACACCATATATTTT. Translation gives CATYREPGNTIYF.